This T cell receptor beta chain was documented in a study of cytomegalovirus exposure and HLA in healthy donors. Here immunoSEQ multiplex PCR was the method, and the copy in TCRdb shows in-frame clones only, minus some. Found here are about 110,000 clones, 88% of them singletons; the top ten hold about 1.8%. This CDR3 spans 16 amino acids. V dropped 2 bases and J dropped 1 base, with 14 bases sitting between them. Per germline, CDR1 LNHDA and CDR2 SQIVND (reference sequence). The source material was PBMCs. The chain joins TRBV19 to TRBJ1-2, with D possibly being TRBD1 (5 bases). The receptor was derived from a woman aged 18-30 years in good health and CMV-seropositive. For the CDR3, the DNA is TGTGCCAGTAGTATACGCAGGGAGGGCCTTAACTATGGCTACACCTTC. Protein product: CASSIRREGLNYGYTF.